The T cell receptor beta chain described here comes from a study of T cells in Graves' hyperthyroidism and ophthalmopathy. Study summary: Any treatment followed the collection of peripheral blood at initial diagnosis. Points from the study as a whole: Ophthalmopathy was distinguished from stable hyperthyroidism by 13 V-J signatures.

Researchers defined stable Graves' hyperthyroidism as no ophthalmopathy progression within 18 months. These patients, aged 18 to 65, had recently diagnosed hyperthyroidism lasting under 2 months. Turning to this clonotype: Its antigen is unidentified.

The CDR3 runs 14 residues. Germline values: CDR1 SGHAT, CDR2 FQNNGV. The V end lost 2 bases, the J end lost 8 bases, and 13 bases lay between the germline ends. Amplified TCR beta CDR3 regions came from RNA transcripts. HTBI primers were the set used in a first-round RT-PCR of the TCR CDR3. From the multiplex PCR reads, TCRdb called clonotypes with MiXCR, one entry per CDR3 protein. The sample contains some 350,000 distinct CDR3 sequences, roughly 25% of which appear only once. The receptor's source is a man aged 50 or older with Graves' hyperthyroidism. The chain combines TRBV11-2 with TRBJ1-3; no clear D. Specimen: blood. The CDR3 region is CASSLSGAGHTIYF. CDR3 coding DNA: TGTGCCAGCAGCTTATCGGGTGCCGGCCACACCATATATTTT.